Listed below are T cell receptor beta chains from one sample, sequenced in a study of CD8 T cells in ankylosing spondylitis. TCRdb independently ran MiXCR on the 5' RACE reads; one entry per CDR3 protein. This table has 130,000 to 150,000 distinct CDR3 sequences, 7% to 10% appearing once. Sequenced sample: synovial fluid, either unsorted or a sorted T cell fraction (not recorded which). These receptors all come from a male donor with ankylosing spondylitis. Each CDR3 is given with its conserved first and last residue. Fields, in order: clone size, J gene, D gene, V gene, CDR3 DNA, CDR3 protein. A D gene is named only where the DNA matches it firmly. Part of the rows lack a size; the others show once, few, many or a class for expanded clones.

. TRBJ1-1 . TRBV7-2 TGTGCCAGCAGCTACGAAGAGGGAAGGAGAGCTTTCTTT CASSYEEGRRAFF
many TRBJ2-5 TRBD2 TRBV20-1 TGCAGTGCTCGAGAACGGACTAGCGGGACCACCCAGTACTTC CSARERTSGTTQYF
many TRBJ2-5 . TRBV7-2 TGTGCCAGCAGCTCCTTCGGCGGGCAAGAGACCCAGTACTTC CASSSFGGQETQYF
many TRBJ1-3 . TRBV7-2 TGTGCCAGCAGCCCCGGGGGTCGAAACACCATATATTTT CASSPGGRNTIYF
few TRBJ2-1 TRBD2 TRBV20-1 TGCAGTGCTCAGAGCGGGAGTCGGTACAATGAGCAGTTCTTC CSAQSGSRYNEQFF
. TRBJ1-2 . TRBV28 TGTGCCAGCTCCCCGACGTATGCTAACTATGGCTACACCTTC CASSPTYANYGYTF
many TRBJ1-1 . TRBV7-2 TGTGCCAGCAGCTTAGTGGCCACTGAAGCTTTCTTT CASSLVATEAFF
. TRBJ2-5 . TRBV27 TGTGCCAGCAGGTCCCCGACAAGCTGGGAGACCCAGTACTTC CASRSPTSWETQYF
many TRBJ1-2 . TRBV9 TGTGCCAGCAGCTTAGCCGGGACGAACTATGGCTACACCTTC CASSLAGTNYGYTF
. TRBJ1-6 . TRBV5-6 TGTGCCAGCAGCCGGAACTATAATTCACCCCTCCACTTT CASSRNYNSPLHF
many TRBJ1-1 . TRBV7-9 TGTGCCAGCAGCTTAGCGCTCGCAGGGAACACTGAAGCTTTCTTT CASSLALAGNTEAFF
many TRBJ2-7 TRBD1 TRBV29-1 TGCAGCGTTGAGGGACAGGGAGGAGACGAGCAGTACTTC CSVEGQGGDEQYF
many TRBJ2-3 TRBD2 TRBV5-4 TGTGCCAGCAGCTTGTATACGGGGGGGAGGAGAGATACGCAGTATTTT CASSLYTGGRRDTQYF
. TRBJ2-5 TRBD2 TRBV3-1 TGTGCCTGCAGCAAGCGGGGAACGGGGACCCAGTACTTC CACSKRGTGTQYF
many TRBJ2-7 . TRBV6-5 TGTGCCAGCAGTTCGGGACTCTTGGGCGAGCAGTACTTC CASSSGLLGEQYF
few TRBJ2-3 TRBD1 TRBV24-1 TGTGCCACCAGTGATTTGATGACAGGGGTCGGCACAGATACGCAGTATTTT CATSDLMTGVGTDTQYF
. TRBJ2-2 . TRBV6-4 TGTGCCAGCAGACCGGACTGGGCCGGGGAGCTGTTTTTT CASRPDWAGELFF
many TRBJ2-5 . TRBV19 TGTGCCAGTAGTATTAGGGAGACCCAGTACTTC CASSIRETQYF
. TRBJ2-3 TRBD1 TRBV5-4 TGTGCCAGCAGCTTGTCTGGGGACAGGGCCACAGATACGCAGTATTTT CASSLSGDRATDTQYF
many TRBJ2-4 TRBD2 TRBV6-5 TGTGCCAGCAGTTACTCGGGGTTAGCGGGGGGGCAAAACATTCAGTACTTC CASSYSGLAGGQNIQYF
many TRBJ2-7 TRBD1 TRBV20-1 TGCAGTGCTGCCCGACAGGGTGGCCCTTTCGAGCAGTACTTC CSAARQGGPFEQYF
. TRBJ2-1 . TRBV7-3 TGTGCCAGCAGCCTCCAGCGCTCCTACAATGAGCAGTTCTTC CASSLQRSYNEQFF
many TRBJ1-2 . TRBV10-3 TGTGCCATCAGTGAGTCTGGCTATGGCTACACCTTC CAISESGYGYTF
many TRBJ1-2 . TRBV29-1 TGCAGCGTTGAAGATCCAGGGGTTGGCTATGGCTACACCTTC CSVEDPGVGYGYTF
medium-sized TRBJ1-1 . TRBV7-2 TGTGCCAGCAGCTCCCAGTGGGGGACTGAAGCTTTCTTT CASSSQWGTEAFF
many TRBJ2-3 TRBD2 TRBV7-2 TGTGCCAGCAGCTTACTAGCGGGGGTCACAGATACGCAGTATTTT CASSLLAGVTDTQYF
many TRBJ2-7 . TRBV7-9 TGTGCCAGCAGCTTTTCCGGGAACTCCTACGAGCAGTACTTC CASSFSGNSYEQYF
many TRBJ2-7 . TRBV28 TGTGCCAGCAGTTCCGCCGGGGTACGTTCGTACTTC CASSSAGVRSYF
few TRBJ2-3 . TRBV7-8 TGTGCCAGCAGCTTACTTAGGTCAGATACGCAGTATTTT CASSLLRSDTQYF